Here is one T cell receptor (beta chain) with its context. The antigen is not known. This entry is derived from a study of T-cell memory formation after mild COVID-19. General observations from the study: Day 15 to 85 contractors were CD4/CD8 balanced; later expanders leaned CD4+. Researchers report contracting CD4+ clones mostly in CM and EM, with CD8+ clones in EMRA. The finding that pre-infection memory included some responding clones suggested that cross-reactive memory joined.

MiXCR, run by TCRdb on the 5' RACE reads, gives a single entry per CDR3 protein. The sample has 300,000 to 350,000 distinct CDR3 sequences, 10% to 15% seen once. Trimming removed 4 bases from V and 4 bases from J, with 13 bases in between. The CDR3 covers 13 residues. The germline CDR1 and CDR2 sequences are SQVTM and ANQGSEA. The TCR sequence derives from a young man who had mild COVID-19 (a few samples of this study predate the infection). Cell type and time point are not known. Material: PBMCs or a T cell subset sorted from them (not recorded which). The chain combines TRBV29-1 with TRBJ2-5; D might be TRBD1 (6 bases). DNA for the CDR3: TGCAGCGTTGGAGTGGGGGCTTTAGAGACCCAGTACTTC. Its protein product is CSVGVGALETQYF.